The next 5 T cell receptor beta chains were all read from a single sample in a study of beta chain features in type 1 diabetes. All of the isolated RNA was reverse transcribed, so expressed TCRB transcripts were sequenced. Repertoires were generated with immunoSEQ multiplex PCR, while TCRdb's copy carries only in-frame clones and drops some. The table has about 650,000 clones, roughly an eighth seen once. These receptors' antigens are unknown. Whole-study findings and limits: Type 1 diabetes patients had TCRB CDR3s that were shorter (moderately but significantly so) in all four CD4+ subsets.

What was sequenced was naive CD4+ T cells from blood. Source of these receptors: a man aged 25 to 45 with type 1 diabetes.

This chain uses TRBV7-2 with TRBJ2-7; 10 positions agree with TRBD1. Germline CDR1 is SGHTA and CDR2 is FQGNSA. The junction had 5 bases not matched to a gene; V was cut back by 2 bases and J by 4 bases. This CDR3 contains 15 residues. CDR3 coding DNA: TGTGCCAGCAGCTTAAACCCGGGACAGGGGTACGAGCAGTACTTC. It specifies CASSLNPGQGYEQYF.

The chain couples TRBV2 to TRBJ2-1; possible D gene TRBD1, 6 bases. Per the germline V gene, CDR1 is SNHLY and CDR2 is FYNNEI. The CDR3 is 15 amino acids. The V gene lost 1 base and the J gene lost 4 bases, with 11 bases spanning the gap. CDR3 in amino acids: CASSEDQGPYNEQFF. CDR3 in DNA: TGTGCCAGCAGTGAAGACCAGGGGCCTTACAATGAGCAGTTCTTC.

CDR3 bases: TGTGCCAGCAGTTTGGGAAACACCATATATTTT. As protein: CASSLGNTIYF. V usage is TRBV28 and J usage is TRBJ1-3; D is undetermined. The CDR3 has 11 amino acids. The ends were cut back, 3 bases at V and 4 bases at J, with 1 base in the middle. Germline assignment: CDR1 MDHEN and CDR2 SYDVKM.

The chain recombines TRBV4-3 with TRBJ1-2; 8 bases line up with TRBD1. Germline assignment: CDR1 LGHNA and CDR2 YSLEER. V lost 6 bases and J lost 8; bases outside the gene matches: 8. This CDR3 region has 13 residues. The DNA of the CDR3 is TGCGCCAGCAGTCGACAGGGGAAAAGGGGCTACACCTTC. Its protein is CASSRQGKRGYTF.

This clone was counted between two and nine times. At one boundary the junction diverges from the germline segment, which might be a read error. CDR3 nucleotide sequence: TGCAGCGTGCGTCCGGGCTCCTACTTAAACAGGGCTAACGATGGCTACACCTTC. Translation: CSVRPGSYLNRANDGYTF. The chain links TRBV29-1 to TRBJ1-2; a possible D gene is TRBD1 (6 bases). The CDR3 extends over 18 amino acids. Germline assignment: CDR1 SQVTM and CDR2 ANQGSEA. Complete variable domain (other parts from reference TRBV29-1 and TRBJ1-2): SAVISQKPSRDICQRGTSLTIQCQVDSQVTMMFWYRQQPGQSLTLIATANQGSEATYESGFVIDKFPISRPNLTFSTLTVSNMSPEDSSIYLCSVRPGSYLNRANDGYTFGSGTRLTVV.